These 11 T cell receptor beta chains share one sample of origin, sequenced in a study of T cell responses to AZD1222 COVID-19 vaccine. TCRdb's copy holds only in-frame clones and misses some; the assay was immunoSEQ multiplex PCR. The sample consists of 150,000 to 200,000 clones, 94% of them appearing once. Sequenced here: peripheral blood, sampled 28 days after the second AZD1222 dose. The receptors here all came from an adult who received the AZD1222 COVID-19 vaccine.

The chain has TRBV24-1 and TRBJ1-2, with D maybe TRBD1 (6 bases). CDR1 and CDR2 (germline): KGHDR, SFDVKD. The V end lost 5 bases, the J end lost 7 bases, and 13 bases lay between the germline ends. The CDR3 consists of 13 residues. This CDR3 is CATSVAEDSGYTF. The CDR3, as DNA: TGTGCCACCAGTGTTGCTGAGGACAGTGGCTACACCTTC.

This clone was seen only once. CDR3 DNA: TGTGCCAGCAGTTATTCGGCCTCTCTGGGTGAAAAACTGTTTTTT. Protein sequence: CASSYSASLGEKLFF. This chain connects TRBV6-5 to TRBJ1-4, with D hard to call. The ends were cut back, 3 bases at V and 7 bases at J, with 15 bases in the middle. The CDR3 loop spans 15 amino acids. CDR1 MNHEY and CDR2 SVGAGI come from the germline V gene.

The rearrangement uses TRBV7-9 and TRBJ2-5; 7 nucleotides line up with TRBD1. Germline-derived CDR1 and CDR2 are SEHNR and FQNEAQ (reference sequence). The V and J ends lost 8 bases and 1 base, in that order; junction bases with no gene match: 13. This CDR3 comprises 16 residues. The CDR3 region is CASQLTGTGPQETQYF. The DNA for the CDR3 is TGTGCCAGCCAACTGACAGGGACGGGGCCCCAAGAGACCCAGTACTTC.

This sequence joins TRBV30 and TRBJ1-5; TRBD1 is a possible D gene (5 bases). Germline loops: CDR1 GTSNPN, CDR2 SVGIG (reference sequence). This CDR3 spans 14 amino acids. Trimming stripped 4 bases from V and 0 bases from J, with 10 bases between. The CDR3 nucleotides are TGTGCCTGGACCACAGGATATAGCAATCAGCCCCAGCATTTT. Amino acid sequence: CAWTTGYSNQPQHF.

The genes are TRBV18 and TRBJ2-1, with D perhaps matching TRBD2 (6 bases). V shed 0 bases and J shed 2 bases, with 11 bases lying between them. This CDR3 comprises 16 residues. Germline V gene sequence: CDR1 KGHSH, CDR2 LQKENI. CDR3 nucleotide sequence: TGTGCCAGCTCACCACCGGGTAGCGGTACCTACAATGAGCAGTTCTTC. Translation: CASSPPGSGTYNEQFF.

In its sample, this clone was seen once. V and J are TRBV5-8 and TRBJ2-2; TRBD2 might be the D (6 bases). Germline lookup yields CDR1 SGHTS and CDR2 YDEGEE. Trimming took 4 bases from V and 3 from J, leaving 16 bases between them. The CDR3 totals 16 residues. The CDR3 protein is CASSLVTGVDTGELFF. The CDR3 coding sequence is TGTGCCAGCAGCCTCGTAACGGGAGTTGACACCGGGGAGCTGTTTTTT.

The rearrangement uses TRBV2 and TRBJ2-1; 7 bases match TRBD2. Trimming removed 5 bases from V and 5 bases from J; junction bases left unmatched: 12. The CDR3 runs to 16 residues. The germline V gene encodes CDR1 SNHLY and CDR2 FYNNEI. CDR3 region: CASSPTAGIENNEQFF. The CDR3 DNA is TGTGCCAGCAGTCCAACAGCGGGAATAGAAAACAATGAGCAGTTCTTC.

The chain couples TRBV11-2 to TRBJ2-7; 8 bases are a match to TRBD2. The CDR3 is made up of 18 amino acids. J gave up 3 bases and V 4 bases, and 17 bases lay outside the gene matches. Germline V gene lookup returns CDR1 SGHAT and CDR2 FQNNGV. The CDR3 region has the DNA TGTGCCAGCAGCTCCCTTGGGATTGAGAGCGGGAGACTCTACGAGCAGTACTTC. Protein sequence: CASSSLGIESGRLYEQYF. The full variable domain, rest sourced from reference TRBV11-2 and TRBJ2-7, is EAGVAQSPRYKIIEKRQSVAFWCNPISGHATLYWYQQILGQGPKLLIQFQNNGVVDDSQLPKDRFSAERLKGVDSTLKIQPAKLEDSAVYLCASSSLGIESGRLYEQYFGPGTRLTVT.

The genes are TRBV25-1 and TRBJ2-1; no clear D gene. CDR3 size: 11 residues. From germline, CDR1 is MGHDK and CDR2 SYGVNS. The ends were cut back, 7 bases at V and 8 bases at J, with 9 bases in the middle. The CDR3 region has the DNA TGTGCCAGCACCCTAAGAGATGAGCAGTTCTTC. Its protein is CASTLRDEQFF. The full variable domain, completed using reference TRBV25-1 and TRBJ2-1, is EADIYQTPRYLVIGTGKKITLECSQTMGHDKMYWYQQDPGMELHLIHYSYGVNSTEKGDLSSESTVSRIRTEHFPLTLESARPSHTSQYLCASTLRDEQFFGPGTRLTVL.

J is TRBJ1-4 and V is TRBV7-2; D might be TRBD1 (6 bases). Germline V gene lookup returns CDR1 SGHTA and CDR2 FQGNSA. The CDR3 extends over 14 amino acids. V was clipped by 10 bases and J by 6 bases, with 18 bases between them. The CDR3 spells CATKPGHQDEKLFF. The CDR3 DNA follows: TGTGCCACCAAACCGGGACACCAGGATGAAAAACTGTTTTTT.

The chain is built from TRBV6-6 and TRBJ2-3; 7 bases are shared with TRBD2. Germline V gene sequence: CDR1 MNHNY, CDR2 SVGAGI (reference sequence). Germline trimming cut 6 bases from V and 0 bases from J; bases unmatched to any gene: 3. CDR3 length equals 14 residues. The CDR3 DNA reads TGTGCCAGCAGGATAGCGGGTAGCACAGATACGCAGTATTTT. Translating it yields CASRIAGSTDTQYF.